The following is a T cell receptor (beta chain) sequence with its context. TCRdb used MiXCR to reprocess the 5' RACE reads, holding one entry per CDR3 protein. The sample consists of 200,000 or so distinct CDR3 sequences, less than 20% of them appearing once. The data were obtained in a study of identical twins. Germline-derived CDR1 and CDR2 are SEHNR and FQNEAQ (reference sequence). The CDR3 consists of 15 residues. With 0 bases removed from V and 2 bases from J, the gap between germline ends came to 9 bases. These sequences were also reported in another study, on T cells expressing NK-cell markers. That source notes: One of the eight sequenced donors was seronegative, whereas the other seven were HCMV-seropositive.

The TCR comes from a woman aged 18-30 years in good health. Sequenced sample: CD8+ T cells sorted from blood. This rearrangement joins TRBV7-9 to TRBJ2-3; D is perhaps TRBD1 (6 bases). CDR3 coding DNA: TGTGCCAGCAGCTTAGCGAACAGGGTCACAGATACGCAGTATTTT. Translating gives CASSLANRVTDTQYF.